The clone carrying this T cell receptor (beta chain) showed up many times. The sample is drawn from a study of metastatic and nonmetastatic thyroid tumors. For the study at large: Peripheral blood and tumor or nodule samples from malignant and benign thyroid patients were compared.

Patients had received no treatment of any kind before thyroid surgery. Losses at the gene ends were 5 bases for V and 1 base for J; bases not matched to a gene: 0. Germline CDR1 is SGHNT and CDR2 is YYREEE (reference sequence). This CDR3 region has 14 residues. Original data processing: Variation in CDR3 across clinicopathological groups served as the basis for constructing a distant-metastasis classifier in papillary thyroid cancer. TCRdb re-called the PCR reads with MiXCR. V and J calls and clone size were set by TCRdb, not the authors. There are approximately 30,000 clones in the sample; about 17% occur only once, and around 3.3% lies in the top ten.

The receptor was isolated from a female donor with papillary thyroid cancer or a benign thyroid nodule (not recorded which). Some clones in this sample may be carry-over from other donors' samples. The sample taken for sequencing was blood. The rearrangement joins TRBV5-4 to TRBJ2-2; TRBD2 agrees at 9 bases. The CDR3 region is CASRTSGNTGELFF. The CDR3 DNA reads TGTGCCAGCAGGACTAGCGGGAACACCGGGGAGCTGTTTTTT.